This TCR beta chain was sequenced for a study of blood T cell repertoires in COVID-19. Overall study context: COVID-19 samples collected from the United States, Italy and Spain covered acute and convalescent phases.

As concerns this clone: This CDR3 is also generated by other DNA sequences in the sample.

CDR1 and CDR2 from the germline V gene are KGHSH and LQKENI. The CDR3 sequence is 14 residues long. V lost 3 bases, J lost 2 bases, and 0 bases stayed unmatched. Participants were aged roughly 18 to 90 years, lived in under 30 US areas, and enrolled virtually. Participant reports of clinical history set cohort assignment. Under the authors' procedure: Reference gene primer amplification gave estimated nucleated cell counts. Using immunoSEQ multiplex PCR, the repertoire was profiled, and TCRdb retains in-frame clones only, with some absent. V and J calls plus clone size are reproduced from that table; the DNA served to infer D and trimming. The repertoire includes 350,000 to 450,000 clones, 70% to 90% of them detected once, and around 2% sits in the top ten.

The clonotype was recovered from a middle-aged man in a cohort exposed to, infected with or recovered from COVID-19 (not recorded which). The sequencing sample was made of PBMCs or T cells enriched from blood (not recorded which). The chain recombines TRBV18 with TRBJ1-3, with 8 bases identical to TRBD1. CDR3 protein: CASSPDRAGNTIYF. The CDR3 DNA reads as TGTGCCAGCTCACCGGACAGGGCTGGAAACACCATATATTTT. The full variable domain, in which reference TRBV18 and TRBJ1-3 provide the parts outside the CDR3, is NAGVMQNPRHLVRRRGQEARLRCSPMKGHSHVYWYRQLPEEGLKFMVYLQKENIIDESGMPKERFSAEFPKEGPSILRIQQVVRGDSAAYFCASSPDRAGNTIYFGEGSWLTVV.